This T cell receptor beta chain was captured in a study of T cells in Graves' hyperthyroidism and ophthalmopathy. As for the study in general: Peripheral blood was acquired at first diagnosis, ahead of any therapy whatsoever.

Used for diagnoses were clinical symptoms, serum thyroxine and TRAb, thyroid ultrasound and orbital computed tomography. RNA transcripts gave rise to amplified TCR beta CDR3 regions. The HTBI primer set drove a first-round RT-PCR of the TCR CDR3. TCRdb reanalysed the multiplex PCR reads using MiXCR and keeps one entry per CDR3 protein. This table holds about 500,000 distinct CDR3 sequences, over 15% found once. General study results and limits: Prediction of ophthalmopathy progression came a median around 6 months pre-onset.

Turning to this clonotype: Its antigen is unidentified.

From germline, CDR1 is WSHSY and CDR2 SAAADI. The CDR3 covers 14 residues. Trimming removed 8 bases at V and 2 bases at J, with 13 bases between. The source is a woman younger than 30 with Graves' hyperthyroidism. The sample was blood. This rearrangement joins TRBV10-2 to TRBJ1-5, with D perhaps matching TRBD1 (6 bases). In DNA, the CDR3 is TGCGCCAGCCTACAGGGTTTGGGCAATCAGCCCCAGCATTTT. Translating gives CASLQGLGNQPQHF.